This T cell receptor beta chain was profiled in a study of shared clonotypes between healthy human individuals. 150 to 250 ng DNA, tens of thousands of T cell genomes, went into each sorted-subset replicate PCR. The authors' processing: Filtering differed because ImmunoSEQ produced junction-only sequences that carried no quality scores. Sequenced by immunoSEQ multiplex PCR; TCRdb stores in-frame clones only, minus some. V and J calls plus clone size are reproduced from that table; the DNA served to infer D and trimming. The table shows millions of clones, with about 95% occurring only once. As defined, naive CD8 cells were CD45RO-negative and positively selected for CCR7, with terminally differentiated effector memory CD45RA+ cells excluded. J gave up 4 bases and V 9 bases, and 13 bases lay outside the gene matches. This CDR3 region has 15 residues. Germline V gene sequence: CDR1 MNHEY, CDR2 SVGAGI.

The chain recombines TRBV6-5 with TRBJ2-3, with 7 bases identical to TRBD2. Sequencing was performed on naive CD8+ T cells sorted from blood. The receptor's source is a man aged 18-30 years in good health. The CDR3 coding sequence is TGTGCCAGTGGCCCGACTAGCCTGTCGCCAGATACGCAGTATTTT. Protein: CASGPTSLSPDTQYF.